Each of the 21 T cell receptor beta chains below was sequenced from the same sample in a study of shared clonotypes between healthy human individuals. Positively selected for CCR7, the CD45RO-negative cells used as naive CD8 cells excluded terminally differentiated effector memory CD45RA+ cells. Some clones are missing from TCRdb's copy, which holds only in-frame ones; the method was immunoSEQ multiplex PCR. The sample records roughly 2,000,000 clones, about 93% being singletons. The material sequenced was naive CD8+ T cells from PBMCs. Source of these receptors: a man in his late teens or twenties in good health. Some clones in this sample may be carry-over from other donors' samples.

This rearrangement joins TRBV25-1 to TRBJ2-5, with D hard to call. TRBJ2-7 matches the DNA end more closely, so the J call is doubtful. The germline V gene has CDR1 MGHDK and CDR2 SYGVNS. The CDR3 extends over 14 amino acids. DNA of the CDR3: TGTGCCAGCAGGCAGGCCGGACGCTCCTACGAGCAGTACTTC. Its translation: CASRQAGRSYEQYF.

The rearrangement links TRBV27 to TRBJ2-3; 12 nucleotides line up with TRBD2. This CDR3 has 19 residues. V trimming: 3 bases; J trimming: 0 bases; junction bases outside the gene matches: 10. Germline lookup yields CDR1 MNHEY and CDR2 SMNVEV (reference sequence). For the CDR3, the DNA is TGTGCCAGCAGTTTCCGCCCATCTAGCGGGAGGGCTAGCACAGATACGCAGTATTTT. The encoded protein is CASSFRPSSGRASTDTQYF.

The V call is TRBV4-2, the J call TRBJ2-7; 11 nucleotides agree with TRBD2. V shed 4 bases, J shed 0 bases, and the junction held 20 bases outside the gene matches. Germline assignment: CDR1 LGHNA and CDR2 YNFKEQ. The CDR3 length is 21 residues. The CDR3 is CASSRRRGLAVPDTTSYEQYF. In DNA form, the CDR3 reads TGTGCCAGCAGCCGCCGAAGGGGACTAGCGGTACCTGATACAACCTCCTACGAGCAGTACTTC.

This rearrangement joins TRBV28 to TRBJ2-5; 9 bases are a match to TRBD2. This CDR3 has 15 residues. Germline assignment: CDR1 MDHEN and CDR2 SYDVKM. J gave up 2 bases and V 5 bases, and 6 bases lay outside the gene matches. The CDR3 reads CASSPRLAAQETQYF. The CDR3 DNA follows: TGTGCCAGCAGTCCCAGACTAGCGGCACAAGAGACCCAGTACTTC.

V usage is TRBV6-5 and J usage is TRBJ2-1; TRBD1 aligns across 8 bases. CDR1 and CDR2 from the germline V gene are MNHEY and SVGAGI. This CDR3 has 13 amino acids. V gave up 4 bases and J gave up 10 bases; unmatched junction bases: 6. As DNA, the CDR3 is TGTGCCAGCAGTTTCCTACAGGGGGGAGAGCAGTTCTTC. Amino acid sequence: CASSFLQGGEQFF.

The chain joins TRBV7-2 to TRBJ2-7; D is ambiguous. Germline-derived CDR1 and CDR2 are SGHTA and FQGNSA. Trimming removed 0 bases from V and 3 bases from J, with 9 bases in between. The CDR3 loop spans 14 amino acids. This CDR3 reads CASSLAFLGYEQYF. CDR3 bases: TGTGCCAGCAGCTTAGCGTTCCTAGGCTACGAGCAGTACTTC.

DNA of the CDR3: TGTGCCAGCAGCGTAGGGGGAAACATTCAGTACTTC. Its protein is CASSVGGNIQYF. The V call is TRBV9, the J call TRBJ2-4; D gene ambiguous. This CDR3 region has 12 residues. Germline V CDR1 and CDR2: SGDLS, YYNGEE. Trimming pared 0 bases from V and 6 bases from J, leaving 4 bases between.

CDR3 sequence reads: CASRPSGPPYEQYF. For the CDR3, the DNA is TGTGCCAGCAGACCTAGCGGGCCCCCCTACGAGCAGTACTTC. The chain recombines TRBV6-5 with TRBJ2-7, with 8 bases that match TRBD2. CDR1 is MNHEY and CDR2 is SVGAGI in the germline V gene. V trimming: 6 bases; J trimming: 2 bases; junction bases outside the gene matches: 6. The CDR3 loop spans 14 amino acids.

The rearrangement uses TRBV5-1 and TRBJ1-1, with D possibly TRBD1 on 6 matching bases. The V end was cut by 3 bases, the J end by 0 bases, with 6 bases between. There are 13 residues in the CDR3. Looked up from germline, CDR1 is SGHRS and CDR2 is YFSETQ. The CDR3 loop is CASSWTVNTEAFF. CDR3 DNA sequence: TGCGCCAGCAGCTGGACAGTGAACACTGAAGCTTTCTTT.

The V gene is TRBV4-1, the J gene TRBJ2-5; D is unclear. Germline-derived CDR1 and CDR2 are MGHRA and YSYEKL. Trimming shortened V by 8 bases and J by 3 bases, and 13 bases separated the two germline ends. This CDR3 contains 13 residues. CDR3 loop: CASSSRSEETQYF. CDR3 bases: TGCGCCAGCTCCAGCCGCTCAGAAGAGACCCAGTACTTC.

V usage is TRBV28 and J usage is TRBJ2-7; TRBD2 matches at 11 bases. Germline-derived CDR1 and CDR2 are MDHEN and SYDVKM. The CDR3 is made up of 17 amino acids. Trimming took 6 bases from V and 4 from J; bases not matched to a gene: 14. In nucleotides, the CDR3 is TGTGCCAGCAGCCTCATCATTCTAGCGGGAGGAGCTTACGAGCAGTACTTC. Encoded protein: CASSLIILAGGAYEQYF.

V gene TRBV9 combines with J gene TRBJ2-3, with D maybe TRBD2 (6 bases). Germline V gene lookup returns CDR1 SGDLS and CDR2 YYNGEE. Trimming removed 6 bases at V and 2 bases at J, with 16 bases between. The CDR3 has 15 residues. This CDR3 reads CASTERGTATDTQYF. In nucleotides, the CDR3 is TGTGCCAGCACCGAACGTGGGACTGCCACAGATACGCAGTATTTT.

The chain is built from TRBV6-4 and TRBJ2-7; 7 bases fit TRBD2. Unmatched junction bases numbered 15, after V lost 2 bases and J lost 2 bases. This CDR3 comprises 18 residues. CDR1 and CDR2 (germline): MRHNA, SNTAGT. The CDR3 DNA sequence: TGTGCCAGCAGTGACGATAGGCGACCGGGACTATATCCCTACGAGCAGTACTTC. Translating gives CASSDDRRPGLYPYEQYF.

The chain couples TRBV7-3 to TRBJ1-1; 10 positions agree with TRBD1. V lost 4 bases and J lost 0; bases outside the gene matches: 8. The CDR3 consists of 17 residues. Germline V CDR1 and CDR2: SGHTA, FQGTGA. The CDR3 nucleotides read TGTGCCAGCAGCTCGACAGGGGGCTGGCCTATGAACACTGAAGCTTTCTTT. Translated: CASSSTGGWPMNTEAFF.

The V call is TRBV7-9, the J call TRBJ2-7; 12 nucleotides agree with TRBD2. The V gene end was trimmed by 4 bases and the J gene end by 5 bases; junction bases not matched to a gene: 9. The CDR3 length is 16 residues. The V gene's germline CDR1 is SEHNR and CDR2 FQNEAQ (reference sequence). The CDR3 nucleotides read TGTGCCAGCAGCTCCCTCCTAGCGGGAGGGTCCCACGAGCAGTACTTC. Amino acid sequence: CASSSLLAGGSHEQYF.

The rearrangement uses TRBV5-4 and TRBJ2-2; 8 bases line up with TRBD2. This CDR3 contains 16 residues. Germline V gene sequence: CDR1 SGHNT, CDR2 YYREEE (reference sequence). With 2 bases clipped from V and 4 bases from J, the junction kept 7 bases outside the gene matches. The CDR3 protein is CASSLPGLGGTGELFF. CDR3 sequence (DNA): TGTGCCAGCAGCTTACCGGGACTAGGTGGCACCGGGGAGCTGTTTTTT. The full variable domain, with the rest looked up from reference TRBV5-4 and TRBJ2-2, is ETGVTQSPTHLIKTRGQQVTLRCSSQSGHNTVSWYQQALGQGPQFIFQYYREEENGRGNFPPRFSGLQFPNYSSELNVNALELDDSALYLCASSLPGLGGTGELFFGEGSRLTVL.

The genes are TRBV29-1 and TRBJ2-2; D unresolved. Deletions cut 5 bases from V and 3 bases from J, with 7 bases between. The germline gives CDR1 SQVTM, CDR2 ANQGSEA. This CDR3 comprises 12 residues. The CDR3 loop is CSVFIYTGELFF. The CDR3 DNA reads as TGCAGCGTTTTCATATACACCGGGGAGCTGTTTTTT.

The CDR3 DNA follows: TGTGCCAGCAGCCGCCTTATCAGGGAGCAGTTCTTC. Translation: CASSRLIREQFF. This chain links TRBV5-6 with TRBJ2-1; unclear D gene. This CDR3 comprises 12 residues. V dropped 4 bases and J dropped 10 bases, with 12 bases sitting between them. Germline V gene sequence: CDR1 SGHDT, CDR2 YYEEEE.

The chain recombines TRBV10-1 with TRBJ2-7; TRBD1 might be the D (6 bases). This CDR3 spans 14 amino acids. Trimming removed 5 bases from V and 0 bases from J, with 11 bases in between. Germline V CDR1 and CDR2: WNHNN, SYGVQD (reference sequence). The CDR3 protein is CASSPGHRSYEQYF. CDR3 coding DNA: TGCGCCAGCAGTCCGGGACACCGCTCCTACGAGCAGTACTTC.

V usage is TRBV7-2 and J usage is TRBJ1-2; D unresolved. V lost 5 bases to trimming and J lost 2 bases, with 18 bases between them. The length of the CDR3 is 16 residues. Germline V lookup: CDR1 SGHTA, CDR2 FQGNSA. The CDR3 protein is CASSPDHSVQNYGYTF. CDR3 in DNA: TGTGCCAGCAGCCCGGATCACAGTGTCCAAAACTATGGCTACACCTTC.

The rearrangement uses TRBV5-6 and TRBJ2-5; perhaps TRBD2 as D (6 bases). The CDR3 contains 14 residues. Germline assignment: CDR1 SGHDT and CDR2 YYEEEE. V was cut by 4 bases and J by 2 bases, with 12 bases left in between. The CDR3: CASSPGTAQETQYF. The CDR3 DNA is TGTGCCAGCAGCCCCGGGACTGCACAAGAGACCCAGTACTTC. Complete variable domain (other parts from reference TRBV5-6 and TRBJ2-5): DAGVTQSPTHLIKTRGQQVTLRCSPKSGHDTVSWYQQALGQGPQFIFQYYEEEERQRGNFPDRFSGHQFPNYSSELNVNALLLGDSALYLCASSPGTAQETQYFGPGTRLLVL.